This is a list of T cell receptor beta chains from one sample in a study of regulatory T cells in long-lasting Graves disease. TCRdb processed the multiplex PCR reads anew with MiXCR; each CDR3 protein has one entry. Among around 460,000 distinct CDR3 sequences listed, 20% to 25% were seen once. The sequencing used peripheral blood mononuclear cells (PBMCs), collected when the disease was refractory, from a patient treated with antithyroid drugs. These receptors came from a female donor with Graves disease. Both conserved end residues are part of each CDR3. Fields, in order: D gene, J gene, clone size, V gene, CDR3 DNA, CDR3 protein. A D gene is named only where the DNA matches it firmly. Not all rows give a size; the values are once, few, many and, for expanded clones, a class.

d_gene: TRBD2
j_gene: TRBJ2-5
abundance: few
v_gene: TRBV29-1
CDR3nt: TGCAGCGTTGAACCCCTAGCGGGGGGACAAGAGACCCAGTACTTC
CDR3aa: CSVEPLAGGQETQYF

d_gene: TRBD1
j_gene: TRBJ1-1
abundance: .
v_gene: TRBV4-1
CDR3nt: TGCGCCAGCAGCCTCAGGGGGGGGCTCGGCACTGAAGCTTTCTTT
CDR3aa: CASSLRGGLGTEAFF

d_gene: .
j_gene: TRBJ2-7
abundance: .
v_gene: TRBV7-9
CDR3nt: TGTGCCAGCAGCCCCCTGGATTATTATGGGCAGTACTTC
CDR3aa: CASSPLDYYGQYF

d_gene: TRBD1
j_gene: TRBJ1-1
abundance: few
v_gene: TRBV5-4
CDR3nt: TGTGCCAGCAGCGGCGACAGGGGTGAAGCTTTCTTT
CDR3aa: CASSGDRGEAFF

d_gene: .
j_gene: TRBJ1-2
abundance: .
v_gene: TRBV4-3
CDR3nt: TGCGCCAGCAGCCAAGATTTCACGGAATTCACATATGGCTACACCTTC
CDR3aa: CASSQDFTEFTYGYTF

d_gene: .
j_gene: TRBJ2-2
abundance: .
v_gene: TRBV5-1
CDR3nt: TGCGCCAGCAATAGCGGGAACACCGGGGAGCTGTTTTTT
CDR3aa: CASNSGNTGELFF

d_gene: TRBD1
j_gene: TRBJ2-5
abundance: many
v_gene: TRBV3-1
CDR3nt: TGTGCCGGAGGACAGGGTGGCGAGACCCAGTACTTC
CDR3aa: CAGGQGGETQYF

d_gene: TRBD1
j_gene: TRBJ2-2
abundance: .
v_gene: TRBV20-1
CDR3nt: TGCAGTGCTAGAAACTTTCGACAGGGTTTCGTTAACACCGGGGAGCTGTTTTTT
CDR3aa: CSARNFRQGFVNTGELFF

d_gene: TRBD1
j_gene: TRBJ1-5
abundance: many
v_gene: TRBV15
CDR3nt: TGTGCCACCAGCAGTGGAGCGACAGGGTTTCTCGGGCCCCAGCATTTT
CDR3aa: CATSSGATGFLGPQHF

d_gene: .
j_gene: TRBJ1-2
abundance: .
v_gene: TRBV4-1
CDR3nt: TGCGCCAGCAGCCAAGGAGGGACGGCTTATGGCTACACCTTC
CDR3aa: CASSQGGTAYGYTF

d_gene: TRBD1
j_gene: TRBJ1-6
abundance: many
v_gene: TRBV28
CDR3nt: TGTGCCAGCAGTTTATCGGCTACAGGGGTCGGAGACCTCCACTTT
CDR3aa: CASSLSATGVGDLHF

d_gene: .
j_gene: TRBJ1-1
abundance: many
v_gene: TRBV6-9
CDR3nt: TGTGCCAGCAGTTACATCAGGACACCGCTTGACACTGAAGCTTTCTTT
CDR3aa: CASSYIRTPLDTEAFF

d_gene: TRBD2
j_gene: TRBJ2-2
abundance: .
v_gene: TRBV24-1
CDR3nt: TGTGCCACCAGTGATATAGCGGGAGGGCCCTCGAACACCGGGGAGCTGTTTTTT
CDR3aa: CATSDIAGGPSNTGELFF

d_gene: .
j_gene: TRBJ2-3
abundance: .
v_gene: TRBV4-2
CDR3nt: TGTGCCAGCAGCCCCACTCAGTTTAGCCCAGATACGCAGTATTTT
CDR3aa: CASSPTQFSPDTQYF

d_gene: .
j_gene: TRBJ2-7
abundance: .
v_gene: TRBV15
CDR3nt: TGTGCCACCAGCTCAGATTTGGGTCTCAACGAGCAGTACTTC
CDR3aa: CATSSDLGLNEQYF

d_gene: .
j_gene: TRBJ1-2
abundance: .
v_gene: TRBV5-5
CDR3nt: TGTGCCAGCAGCCTGGGCCTACAATTTGGCTACACCTTC
CDR3aa: CASSLGLQFGYTF

d_gene: TRBD2
j_gene: TRBJ2-4
abundance: many
v_gene: TRBV11-2
CDR3nt: TGTGCCAGCAGCTTAGGGCTAGCGGGAGTGGGAAACATTCAGTACTTC
CDR3aa: CASSLGLAGVGNIQYF

d_gene: .
j_gene: TRBJ1-1
abundance: many
v_gene: TRBV12-3/TRBV12-4
CDR3nt: TGTGCCAGCATCACCTTAGGTGGGGGGCTAGCTTTCTTT
CDR3aa: CASITLGGGLAFF

d_gene: .
j_gene: TRBJ2-5
abundance: many
v_gene: TRBV28
CDR3nt: TGTGCCAGCAGTTCCCCCGGGGAAAGACAAGAGACCCAGTACTTC
CDR3aa: CASSSPGERQETQYF

d_gene: TRBD1
j_gene: TRBJ1-1
abundance: many
v_gene: TRBV6-1
CDR3nt: TGTGCCAGCACCGAGGGGACAGGGGTCACTGAAGCTTTCTTT
CDR3aa: CASTEGTGVTEAFF

d_gene: .
j_gene: TRBJ2-2
abundance: many
v_gene: TRBV28
CDR3nt: TGTGCCAGCAGTTTAGTTCCCAACCTGGTCCCCGGGGAGCTGTTTTTT
CDR3aa: CASSLVPNLVPGELFF

d_gene: .
j_gene: TRBJ1-4
abundance: many
v_gene: TRBV20-1
CDR3nt: TGCAGTGCGCCTCTCGGGGCTAATGAAAAACTGTTTTTT
CDR3aa: CSAPLGANEKLFF

d_gene: TRBD1
j_gene: TRBJ2-2
abundance: .
v_gene: TRBV19
CDR3nt: TGTGCCAGTAGTAGGACAGGGGCCGGCACCGGGGAGCTGTTTTTT
CDR3aa: CASSRTGAGTGELFF

d_gene: .
j_gene: TRBJ2-7
abundance: .
v_gene: TRBV7-6
CDR3nt: TGTGCCAGCAGCTCCAGCGGACCTCTACGAGAGCAGTACTTC
CDR3aa: CASSSSGPLREQYF

d_gene: .
j_gene: TRBJ1-4
abundance: .
v_gene: TRBV20-1
CDR3nt: TGCAGTGCTCGGGGAGGGTCAACTAATGAAAAACTGTTTTTT
CDR3aa: CSARGGSTNEKLFF

d_gene: .
j_gene: TRBJ2-7
abundance: many
v_gene: TRBV28
CDR3nt: TGTGCCAGCAGTGGAGGATTTTCAACCTCCTACGAGCAGTACTTC
CDR3aa: CASSGGFSTSYEQYF

d_gene: TRBD1
j_gene: TRBJ2-2
abundance: many
v_gene: TRBV6-1
CDR3nt: TGTGCCAGCAACCGGGACAGGGGTATTCGTATCACCGGGGAGCTGTTTTTT
CDR3aa: CASNRDRGIRITGELFF

d_gene: TRBD1
j_gene: TRBJ2-7
abundance: .
v_gene: TRBV4-2
CDR3nt: TGTGCCAGCAGCCAAGATACGTTCCAGGGGGAACGAGAGCAGTACTTC
CDR3aa: CASSQDTFQGEREQYF

d_gene: .
j_gene: TRBJ1-1
abundance: .
v_gene: TRBV19
CDR3nt: TGTGCCAGTAGTATAGGCAGTAAGACTGAAGCTTTCTTT
CDR3aa: CASSIGSKTEAFF

d_gene: .
j_gene: TRBJ2-5
abundance: many
v_gene: TRBV7-2
CDR3nt: TGTGCCAGCAGTTTAGGGGTTGAGACCCAGTACTTC
CDR3aa: CASSLGVETQYF

d_gene: TRBD1
j_gene: TRBJ2-2
abundance: .
v_gene: TRBV7-9
CDR3nt: TGTGCCAGCAGCTTACTGACAGGGATAAACACCGGGGAGCTGTTTTTT
CDR3aa: CASSLLTGINTGELFF

d_gene: TRBD1
j_gene: TRBJ2-3
abundance: .
v_gene: TRBV10-3
CDR3nt: TGTGCCATTACGGACAGGGGCACAGATACGCAGTATTTT
CDR3aa: CAITDRGTDTQYF

d_gene: .
j_gene: TRBJ1-3
abundance: .
v_gene: TRBV30
CDR3nt: TGTGCCTGGGGTCCTGGGCAAGGCACCATATATTTT
CDR3aa: CAWGPGQGTIYF

d_gene: TRBD1
j_gene: TRBJ1-2
abundance: .
v_gene: TRBV10-3
CDR3nt: TGTGCCATCAGGGGACAGCAAGCTAACTATGGCTACACCTTC
CDR3aa: CAIRGQQANYGYTF

d_gene: .
j_gene: TRBJ2-1
abundance: .
v_gene: TRBV24-1
CDR3nt: TGTGCCACCAGTGATTTTAATGAGCAGTTCTTC
CDR3aa: CATSDFNEQFF

d_gene: .
j_gene: TRBJ2-5
abundance: many
v_gene: TRBV6-1
CDR3nt: TGTGCCAGCAGTGAAACCTTTTACACCCGACGTAAATGGGGGGAACAAGAGACCCAGTACTTC
CDR3aa: CASSETFYTRRKWGEQETQYF

d_gene: TRBD1
j_gene: TRBJ1-1
abundance: few
v_gene: TRBV19
CDR3nt: TGTGCCAGTATCACCACAGGGGGCACTGAAGCTTTCTTT
CDR3aa: CASITTGGTEAFF

d_gene: .
j_gene: TRBJ1-1
abundance: many
v_gene: TRBV20-1
CDR3nt: TGCAGTGCCCCAAAAAACTTTTACACTGAAGCTTTCTTT
CDR3aa: CSAPKNFYTEAFF